One and the same sample provided the 25 T cell receptor beta chains below, sequenced in a study of CD8 T cells in Susac syndrome. It was with random hexamers that roughly 0.45 to 1 ug RNA was reverse transcribed. Each CDR3 protein is one row after TCRdb ran MiXCR on the immunoSEQ multiplex PCR reads. The profile shows 330,000 or so distinct CDR3 sequences, roughly 85% of them singletons. What was sequenced was CD8+ T cells from PBMCs. These receptors all stem from a human donor with multiple sclerosis.

V gene TRBV6-5 combines with J gene TRBJ1-1, with a tentative D call TRBD1 (6 bases). The CDR3 is 16 residues long. Germline V lookup: CDR1 MNHEY, CDR2 SVGAGI. The V gene lost 0 bases and the J gene lost 0 bases, with 11 bases spanning the gap. In DNA form, the CDR3 reads TGTGCCAGCAGTTACTCGATGGACAGTTTGAACACTGAAGCTTTCTTT. Its protein product is CASSYSMDSLNTEAFF.

V and J are TRBV2 and TRBJ1-1; D remains unclear. Trimming removed 10 bases at V and 3 bases at J, with 0 bases between. CDR1 is SNHLY and CDR2 is FYNNEI in the germline V gene. The CDR3 totals 8 residues. The CDR3, as DNA: TGTGCCAACACTGAAGCTTTCTTT. It specifies CANTEAFF.

This sequence joins TRBV28 and TRBJ2-2, with 8 bases aligning to TRBD1. The germline V gene has CDR1 MDHEN and CDR2 SYDVKM. CDR3 length: 15 residues. With V trimmed by 10 bases and J by 4 bases, 11 bases remained unmatched. The CDR3 nucleotides read TGTGCCACCCTCGTTACAGGGGGACGCACCGGGGAGCTGTTTTTT. Translation: CATLVTGGRTGELFF.

The rearrangement joins TRBV6-2 or TRBV6-3 to TRBJ1-1; D uncertain. The CDR3 consists of 14 residues. The V end lost 0 bases, the J end lost 8 bases, and 13 bases lay between the germline ends. Germline loops: CDR1 MNHEY, CDR2 SVGEGT. The CDR3: CASSYSIFGIEAFF. The CDR3 DNA sequence: TGTGCCAGCAGTTACTCGATATTCGGGATAGAAGCTTTCTTT.

The chain recombines TRBV5-1 with TRBJ2-2; D call uncertain. The CDR3 is 12 residues long. Germline CDR1 reads SGHRS; CDR2 reads YFSETQ. V was shortened by 6 bases and J by 6 bases, with 9 bases between the two germline ends. CDR3 residues: CASTPVSGELFF. In DNA, the CDR3 is TGCGCCAGCACCCCGGTGTCCGGGGAGCTGTTTTTT.

The rearrangement joins TRBV18 to TRBJ2-7; a possible D gene is TRBD2 (5 bases). Between the trimmed V and J ends, which lost 4 bases and 3 bases, there was a span of 22 bases. Germline V gene data show CDR1 as KGHSH and CDR2 as LQKENI. This CDR3 has 17 amino acids. CDR3 amino acids: CASSRPRASNGDYEQYF. The CDR3 DNA reads as TGTGCCAGCTCACGACCCCGGGCCTCAAACGGGGACTACGAGCAGTACTTC. Full variable domain (outside the CDR3, taken from reference TRBV18 and TRBJ2-7): NAGVMQNPRHLVRRRGQEARLRCSPMKGHSHVYWYRQLPEEGLKFMVYLQKENIIDESGMPKERFSAEFPKEGPSILRIQQVVRGDSAAYFCASSRPRASNGDYEQYFGPGTRLTVT.

This chain's CDR3 is CASSLGLEASYEQYF. The CDR3 bases are TGTGCCAGCAGTCTGGGACTAGAGGCCTCCTACGAGCAGTACTTC. The chain recombines TRBV6-1 with TRBJ2-7, with 8 bases fitting TRBD2. The ends lost 5 bases at V and 0 bases at J; junction bases unmatched: 6. The CDR3 extends over 15 amino acids. In germline, CDR1 is MNHNS, CDR2 SASEGT.

The V and J genes are TRBV12-3 or TRBV12-4 and TRBJ2-5, with D unclear. The V end lost 8 bases, the J end lost 7 bases, and 14 bases lay between the germline ends. This CDR3 region has 12 residues. CDR3 sequence (DNA): TGTGCCAGCCGAACTGGGGATGTGACCCAGTACTTC. This sequence encodes CASRTGDVTQYF.

The chain links TRBV7-2 to TRBJ2-3; D ambiguous. The CDR3 has 12 amino acids. V lost 0 bases, J lost 2 bases, and 0 bases lay in between. Germline CDR1 SGHTA, CDR2 FQGNSA. The CDR3 region has the DNA TGTGCCAGCAGCTTAGCCACAGATACGCAGTATTTT. Amino acids: CASSLATDTQYF.

This chain joins TRBV4-3 and TRBJ2-4; the match to TRBD1 covers 8 bases. Germline V gene sequence: CDR1 LGHNA, CDR2 YSLEER. V gave up 1 base and J gave up 5 bases; unmatched junction bases: 4. The CDR3 loop spans 15 amino acids. The CDR3 nucleotides are TGCGCCAGCAGCCAAGGGACAGGGAGAGAAAACATTCAGTACTTC. As protein: CASSQGTGRENIQYF.

The rearrangement links TRBV2 to TRBJ2-7; TRBD1 agrees at 8 bases. This CDR3 spans 12 amino acids. Germline-derived CDR1 and CDR2 are SNHLY and FYNNEI. V lost 10 bases to trimming and J lost 2 bases; unmatched junction nucleotides: 4. In nucleotides, the CDR3 is TGTGCCACGGGACAGGCGCCCTACGAGCAGTACTTC. This translates into CATGQAPYEQYF.

This sequence joins TRBV6-5 and TRBJ2-1, with D hard to call. The CDR3 extends over 12 amino acids. V gave up 4 bases and J gave up 10 bases, with 11 bases separating them. Germline loops: CDR1 MNHEY, CDR2 SVGAGI. CDR3 in DNA: TGTGCCAGCAGTTCATTCCTTTTCGAGCAGTTCTTC. Amino acids: CASSSFLFEQFF.

The V call is TRBV25-1, the J call TRBJ2-3; TRBD2 matches 10 bases. The CDR3 has 15 residues. V lost 6 bases and J lost 1; bases outside the gene matches: 4. Germline loops: CDR1 MGHDK, CDR2 SYGVNS. DNA of the CDR3: TGTGCCAGCAGGCTCGGACTAGCGGGCACAGATACGCAGTATTTT. It is translated as CASRLGLAGTDTQYF.

As DNA, the CDR3 is TGTGCCAGCAGTCGGACTAGCACGTACGAGCAGTACTTC. Amino acids: CASSRTSTYEQYF. The chain employs TRBV7-6 and TRBJ2-7, with 8 bases that match TRBD2. The CDR3 length is 13 residues. The J segment lost 4 bases and the V segment lost 6 bases, leaving 5 bases of the junction unmatched. Germline lookup yields CDR1 SGHVS and CDR2 FNYEAQ. Full variable domain (remainder filled in from reference TRBV7-6 and TRBJ2-7): GAGVSQSPRYKVTKRGQDVALRCDPISGHVSLYWYRQALGQGPEFLTYFNYEAQQDKSGLPNDRFSAERPEGSISTLTIQRTEQRDSAMYRCASSRTSTYEQYFGPGTRLTVT.

V and J are TRBV4-3 and TRBJ2-7; a weak D match, TRBD1 (5 bases). The CDR3 is 15 residues long. CDR1 LGHNA and CDR2 YSLEER come from the germline V gene. V lost 0 bases and J 3 bases, leaving 12 bases between the germline ends. The CDR3 coding sequence is TGCGCCAGCAGCCAAGATCCAGGGATCCTCTACGAGCAGTACTTC. Its protein is CASSQDPGILYEQYF.

This sequence joins TRBV7-9 and TRBJ2-5, with TRBD1 as a possible D gene (6 bases). Germline lookup yields CDR1 SEHNR and CDR2 FQNEAQ (reference sequence). V lost 5 bases, J lost 5 bases, and 24 bases lay in between. This CDR3 has 17 amino acids. CDR3 amino acids: CASSPLQGLPRFETQYF. CDR3 nucleotides: TGTGCCAGCAGCCCATTACAGGGCTTGCCGAGGTTTGAGACCCAGTACTTC.

CDR3 sequence: CASSFQGGGANEKLFF. CDR3 bases: TGTGCCAGCAGCTTCCAGGGTGGTGGGGCTAATGAAAAACTGTTTTTT. The chain joins TRBV7-9 to TRBJ1-4, with D perhaps matching TRBD1 (5 bases). V was cut by 3 bases and J by 3 bases, with 14 bases left in between. Germline CDR1 SEHNR, CDR2 FQNEAQ (reference sequence). The length of the CDR3 is 16 residues.

CDR3 loop: CASSIHEGASYNEQFF. The CDR3 DNA follows: TGTGCCAGTAGTATTCACGAGGGAGCCTCCTACAATGAGCAGTTCTTC. The V call is TRBV19, the J call TRBJ2-1; D might be TRBD2 (5 bases). Per germline, CDR1 LNHDA and CDR2 SQIVND (reference sequence). CDR3 size: 16 residues. V was trimmed by 3 bases and J by 0 bases, leaving 12 bases between them.

The genes are TRBV24-1 and TRBJ2-2; 8 bases map to TRBD1. J lost 3 bases, V lost 5 bases, and 10 bases had no gene match. Per the germline V gene, CDR1 is KGHDR and CDR2 is SFDVKD. CDR3 size: 17 residues. CDR3 bases: TGTGCCACCAGTGTCGTCGGACAGGGCGGGTACACCGGGGAGCTGTTTTTT. Protein: CATSVVGQGGYTGELFF.

The V call is TRBV7-2, the J call TRBJ2-3, with 7 bases that match TRBD2. The CDR3 sequence is 15 residues long. In germline, CDR1 is SGHTA, CDR2 FQGNSA. The V gene end was trimmed by 1 base and the J gene end by 2 bases; junction bases not matched to a gene: 3. Written as DNA, the CDR3 is TGTGCCAGCAGCTTAGAGGAGCGGGACACAGATACGCAGTATTTT. As protein: CASSLEERDTDTQYF.

Worth noting for this clonotype: The conserved phenylalanine or tryptophan is not found at the CDR3 terminus, so this likely reflects a read error. The chain joins TRBV29-1 to TRBJ1-2, with D unresolved. Trimming removed 4 bases from V and 4 bases from J, with 7 bases in between. Germline values: CDR1 SQVTM, CDR2 ANQGSEA. The CDR3 is 11 amino acids. CDR3 region: CSVVTVYGYTS. The CDR3 nucleotides read TGCAGCGTTGTAACCGTCTATGGCTACACCTCC.

The chain combines TRBV28 with TRBJ2-3; D perhaps matches TRBD2 (6 bases). The CDR3 has 18 residues. Trimming took 1 base from V and 1 from J, leaving 18 bases between them. CDR1 MDHEN and CDR2 SYDVKM come from the germline V gene. DNA for the CDR3: TGTGCCAGCAGTTTATACCCCGCCGGGCGGGAAGGCACAGATACGCAGTATTTT. Translation: CASSLYPAGREGTDTQYF. Full variable domain (rest looked up from reference TRBV28 and TRBJ2-3): DVKVTQSSRYLVKRTGEKVFLECVQDMDHENMFWYRQDPGLGLRLIYFSYDVKMKEKGDIPEGYSVSREKKERFSLILESASTNQTSMYLCASSLYPAGREGTDTQYFGPGTRLTVL.

The chain links TRBV6-5 to TRBJ1-2; TRBD1 matches 10 bases. Germline V gene sequence: CDR1 MNHEY, CDR2 SVGAGI. V was pared by 6 bases and J by 6 bases, with 10 bases of the junction left unmatched. CDR3 size: 15 residues. The CDR3 reads CASSLTGGRGDGYTF. CDR3 DNA sequence: TGTGCCAGCAGCTTGACAGGGGGCCGGGGGGATGGCTACACCTTC.

This chain connects TRBV9 to TRBJ2-1, with 7 bases that match TRBD1. After removal of 6 bases from V and 0 bases from J, the junction contained 3 bases not matched to a gene. CDR3 length: 14 residues. The germline gives CDR1 SGDLS, CDR2 YYNGEE. Written as DNA, the CDR3 is TGTGCCAGCAACAGGGACAGCTCCTACAATGAGCAGTTCTTC. It is translated as CASNRDSSYNEQFF.

This clonotype was seen only a few times. The gene calls are TRBV20-1 and TRBJ2-7; D not resolved. CDR1 and CDR2 (germline): DFQATT, SNEGSKA (reference sequence). CDR3 size: 14 residues. Between the trimmed V and J ends, which lost 0 bases and 2 bases, there was a span of 11 bases. In DNA form, the CDR3 reads TGCAGTGCTAGAGAGGTCGGCTCCACCTACGAGCAGTACTTC. Protein sequence: CSAREVGSTYEQYF.